The rows below give T cell receptor beta chains drawn from one sample of a study of T cell repertoires in aging, cancer and after chemotherapy. Each CDR3 protein is one row after TCRdb ran MiXCR on the multiplex PCR reads. The data contain about 15,000 distinct CDR3 sequences, about 46% of them singletons. The sequencing input was blood. These receptors all come from a human donor in good health. Each CDR3 is given with its conserved first and last residue. D genes are given only for firm matches. A clone size is listed for some rows: how often the clone was seen (once, few, many), or a class if it is expanded.

j_call v_call clone_size d_call cdr3_aa cdr3_nt
TRBJ1-4 TRBV5-1 NA NA CASSSPRTQWEKLFF TGCGCCAGCAGCTCACCTAGGACCCAATGGGAAAAACTGTTTTTT
TRBJ2-7 TRBV6-5 few TRBD1 CAQPPHRGRSYEQYF TGTGCCCAACCCCCCCACAGGGGTCGCTCCTACGAGCAGTACTTC
TRBJ2-5 TRBV7-5 NA NA CISVSEAKREGRETQYF NA
TRBJ2-3 TRBV19 few NA CASSTLGEGTDTQYF TGTGCCAGTAGTACCCTTGGTGAAGGGACAGATACGCAGTATTTT
TRBJ2-1 TRBV6-5 NA NA CASRLAPSYNEQFF TGTGCCAGCAGGCTAGCTCCTTCCTACAATGAGCAGTTCTTC
TRBJ1-1 TRBV6-5 NA NA CASSPRTLRGRVEGTEAFF TGTGCCAGCAGTCCGCGAACCCTACGCGGCAGGGTGGAGGGCACTGAAGCTTTCTTT
TRBJ2-7 TRBV12-3/TRBV12-4 NA NA CASSLGRGYEQYF TGTGCCAGCAGTTTGGGCAGAGGATACGAGCAGTACTTC
TRBJ2-1 TRBV19 NA NA CATSPGRLRDEQFF TGTGCCACCTCCCCGGGGCGCCTTAGGGATGAGCAGTTCTTC
TRBJ2-1 TRBV11-1 NA NA CARSPSEGEQFF TGTGCCAGGAGCCCTTCTGAGGGTGAGCAGTTCTTC
TRBJ2-3 TRBV5-4 few TRBD2 CASSLLAGARTDTQYF TGTGCCAGCAGTTTACTAGCGGGAGCTCGCACAGATACGCAGTATTTT
TRBJ1-4 TRBV30 NA NA CAWSGTGGIGEKLFF TGTGCCTGGAGTGGTACCGGGGGAATAGGAGAAAAACTGTTTTTT
TRBJ1-2 TRBV5-6 NA NA CASSLVLGAGGYTF TGTGCCAGCAGCTTGGTACTGGGAGCGGGAGGCTACACCTTC
TRBJ2-1 TRBV6-5 medium-sized TRBD2 CASSSREGRFF TGTGCCAGCAGCAGCCGGGAGGGCCGTTTCTTC
TRBJ1-1 TRBV19 NA NA CASSIDPNRNTEAFF TGTGCCAGTAGTATTGATCCGAATCGGAACACTGAAGCTTTCTTT
TRBJ1-5 TRBV6-5 NA TRBD1 CASTRVTGDNQPQHF TGTGCCAGCACCCGGGTGACAGGGGACAATCAGCCCCAGCATTTT
TRBJ2-1 TRBV6-5 NA NA CASSEVVMGWGAHGYNEQFF TGTGCCAGCAGTGAAGTAGTTATGGGTTGGGGGGCTCATGGCTACAATGAGCAGTTCTTC
TRBJ2-6 TRBV15 NA NA CATSRDRGSGANVLTF TGTGCCACCAGCAGAGATCGGGGCTCTGGGGCCAACGTCCTGACTTTC
TRBJ2-1 TRBV11-1 NA NA CASSPSAGEQFF TGTGCCAGCAGCCCTTCTGCGGGTGAGCAGTTCTTC
TRBJ2-2 TRBV24-1 NA TRBD1 CATSDQGTGVRTGELFF TGTGCCACCAGTGACCAGGGGACAGGGGTGAGGACCGGGGAGCTGTTTTTT
TRBJ2-7 TRBV27 NA NA CASSPGRKSYEQYF TGTGCCAGCAGTCCCGGACGGAAGTCCTACGAGCAGTACTTC
TRBJ2-7 TRBV27 NA NA CASSLSLENEQYF TGTGCCAGCAGTTTATCACTCGAGAACGAGCAGTACTTC
TRBJ2-1 TRBV19 few NA CASSYDSEQFF TGTGCCAGTAGTTACGACAGTGAGCAGTTCTTC
TRBJ2-5 TRBV19 few TRBD1 CASSIGFLDRFQETQYF TGTGCCAGTAGTATTGGATTCTTGGACAGGTTCCAAGAGACCCAGTACTTC
TRBJ2-1 TRBV19 few NA CASSSRDWGSYNEQFF TGTGCCAGTAGCTCAAGGGACTGGGGCTCCTACAATGAGCAGTTCTTC